A single sample gave rise to the 14 T cell receptor beta chains below, sequenced in a study of technical replicates of blood from a few donors. The repertoire was sequenced with immunoSEQ multiplex PCR; TCRdb's copy has only in-frame clones and lacks some. Of 45,000 to 60,000 clones listed, 90% to 95% are singletons. Sequenced: PBMCs. The receptors shown here come from a human donor in good health. Some clones in this sample may be carry-over from other donors' samples.

This chain uses TRBV29-1 with TRBJ1-1; D is ambiguous. The germline V gene has CDR1 SQVTM and CDR2 ANQGSEA. This CDR3 spans 11 amino acids. Trimming pared 5 bases from V and 8 bases from J, leaving 12 bases between. This CDR3 is CSVPSEGEAFF. The CDR3 nucleotides are TGCAGCGTTCCGTCGGAGGGAGAAGCTTTCTTT. Drawing the rest from reference TRBV29-1 and TRBJ1-1, the complete variable domain is SAVISQKPSRDICQRGTSLTIQCQVDSQVTMMFWYRQQPGQSLTLIATANQGSEATYESGFVIDKFPISRPNLTFSTLTVSNMSPEDSSIYLCSVPSEGEAFFGQGTRLTVV.

The chain is built from TRBV27 and TRBJ2-4, with 7 bases lining up with TRBD2. Germline-derived CDR1 and CDR2 are MNHEY and SMNVEV (reference sequence). J gave up 0 bases and V 2 bases, and 7 bases lay outside the gene matches. The CDR3 consists of 17 residues. The CDR3 DNA reads as TGTGCCAGCAGTTTAGGATTGGGGACTATAGCCAAAAACATTCAGTACTTC. Its translation: CASSLGLGTIAKNIQYF.

The V and J genes are TRBV5-4 and TRBJ2-5; weak D call: TRBD2 (6 bases). V lost 0 bases to trimming and J lost 3 bases, with 9 bases between them. The germline CDR1 and CDR2 sequences are SGHNT and YYREEE (reference sequence). This CDR3 has 14 amino acids. CDR3 coding DNA: TGTGCCAGCAGCTTGGTTAGGAGGGAAGAGACCCAGTACTTC. Translating gives CASSLVRREETQYF.

This chain uses TRBV7-3 with TRBJ2-2; D is ambiguous. V gave up 9 bases and J gave up 3 bases, with 20 bases separating them. The CDR3 totals 16 residues. Germline loops: CDR1 SGHTA, CDR2 FQGTGA. The chain's CDR3 is CARTPPKLPYTGELFF. In DNA, the CDR3 is TGTGCCAGAACCCCTCCTAAGCTTCCGTACACCGGGGAGCTGTTTTTT.

The DNA of the CDR3 is TGCGCCAGCAGCCAAGGACAGGGTCGTCACGAGCAGTACTTC. This gives the protein CASSQGQGRHEQYF. The genes are TRBV5-1 and TRBJ2-7; 8 nucleotides match TRBD1. Germline trimming cut 4 bases from V and 5 bases from J; bases unmatched to any gene: 8. This CDR3 has 14 residues. The germline gives CDR1 SGHRS, CDR2 YFSETQ.

The chain carries TRBV6-1 and TRBJ1-2, with 9 bases lining up with TRBD1. This CDR3 is built from 15 residues. Germline loops: CDR1 MNHNS, CDR2 SASEGT. Unmatched junction bases numbered 6, after V lost 2 bases and J lost 5 bases. CDR3 amino acids: CASSERRDRGYGYTF. For the CDR3, the DNA is TGTGCCAGCAGTGAACGAAGAGACAGGGGGTATGGCTACACCTTC.

The chain links TRBV5-6 to TRBJ2-7; D is uncertain. Trimming removed 5 bases from V and 2 bases from J, with 11 bases in between. The CDR3 contains 13 residues. Germline-derived CDR1 and CDR2 are SGHDT and YYEEEE. CDR3 in amino acids: CASSSRGPYEQYF. CDR3 coding DNA: TGTGCCAGCAGTTCTCGAGGCCCCTACGAGCAGTACTTC.

The rearrangement uses TRBV27 and TRBJ2-4; 10 nucleotides align to TRBD1. The CDR3 covers 13 residues. J lost 3 bases, V lost 8 bases, and 1 base had no gene match. Germline values: CDR1 MNHEY, CDR2 SMNVEV (reference sequence). DNA for the CDR3: TGTGCCAGCTGGACAGGGGGCAAAAACATTCAGTACTTC. The encoded protein is CASWTGGKNIQYF.

This chain links TRBV2 with TRBJ2-3; a weak D match, TRBD1 (5 bases). Germline V lookup: CDR1 SNHLY, CDR2 FYNNEI. The V end was cut by 7 bases, the J end by 0 bases, with 11 bases between. The CDR3 totals 14 residues. The CDR3 reads CASTPGLSTDTQYF. The CDR3 DNA follows: TGTGCCAGCACCCCAGGGTTGAGCACAGATACGCAGTATTTT.

The chain carries TRBV6-1 and TRBJ2-7; 11 positions match TRBD1. The CDR3 is 15 residues long. V shed 8 bases, J shed 3 bases, and the junction held 9 bases outside the gene matches. Looked up from germline, CDR1 is MNHNS and CDR2 is SASEGT. CDR3 bases: TGTGCCAGCTCCTCCGGGACAGGGGGGGACTACGAGCAGTACTTC. Amino acids: CASSSGTGGDYEQYF.

The chain combines TRBV2 with TRBJ1-2, with 9 bases identical to TRBD1. The CDR3 consists of 14 residues. Germline V lookup: CDR1 SNHLY, CDR2 FYNNEI. CDR3 in amino acids: CVTAPDRGNYGYTF. DNA for the CDR3: TGTGTCACCGCGCCGGACAGGGGAAACTATGGCTACACCTTC.

The CDR3 bases are TGTGCCAGCAGCCCGGCCCAGGGGATGACCGGGGAGCTGTTTTTT. Protein: CASSPAQGMTGELFF. V gene TRBV5-4 combines with J gene TRBJ2-2, with a possible D match to TRBD1 (6 bases). Germline V lookup: CDR1 SGHNT, CDR2 YYREEE (reference sequence). Trimming removed 4 bases at V and 5 bases at J, with 15 bases between. The CDR3 sequence is 15 residues long.

The V and J genes are TRBV19 and TRBJ2-1, with TRBD1 as a possible D gene (5 bases). Germline lookup yields CDR1 LNHDA and CDR2 SQIVND (reference sequence). The CDR3 runs to 15 residues. V was clipped by 6 bases and J by 7 bases, with 19 bases between them. The CDR3, as DNA: TGTGCCAGTAGCATGGGGCTAGGGGCCTCGAATGAGCAGTTCTTC. Encoded protein: CASSMGLGASNEQFF.

This clone appeared once. The CDR3 spells CSASDRGGYTF. The CDR3 DNA sequence: TGCAGTGCTTCTGACAGGGGTGGCTACACCTTC. The chain is built from TRBV20-1 and TRBJ1-2; 8 bases align to TRBD1. Unmatched junction bases numbered 3, after V lost 5 bases and J lost 7 bases. Germline values: CDR1 DFQATT, CDR2 SNEGSKA (reference sequence). The CDR3 is 11 amino acids.